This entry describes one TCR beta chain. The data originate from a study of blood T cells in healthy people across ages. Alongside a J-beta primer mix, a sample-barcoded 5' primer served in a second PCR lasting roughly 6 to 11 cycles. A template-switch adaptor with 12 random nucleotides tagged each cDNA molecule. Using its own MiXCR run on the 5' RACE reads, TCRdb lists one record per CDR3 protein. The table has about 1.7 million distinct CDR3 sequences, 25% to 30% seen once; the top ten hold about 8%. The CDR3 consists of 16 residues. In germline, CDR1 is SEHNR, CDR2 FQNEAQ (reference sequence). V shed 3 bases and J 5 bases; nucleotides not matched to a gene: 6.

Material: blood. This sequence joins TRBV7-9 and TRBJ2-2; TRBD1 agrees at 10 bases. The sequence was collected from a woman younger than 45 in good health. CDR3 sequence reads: CASSLPGQGMTGELFF. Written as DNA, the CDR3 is TGTGCCAGCAGCTTGCCGGGACAGGGGATGACCGGGGAGCTGTTTTTT.